One and the same sample provided the 18 T cell receptor beta chains below, sequenced in a study of OX40 agonist ivuxolimab in advanced cancers. Profiling relied on immunoSEQ multiplex PCR, and the TCRdb table lists in-frame clones only, not all of them. The repertoire consists of roughly 87,000 clones, with around 92% occurring once and the leading ten covering 7% to 9.5%. This material consisted of CD4+ or CD8+ T cells sorted from blood, taken in a trial of the OX40 agonist ivuxolimab. These receptors were obtained from an adult with an advanced solid tumor such as melanoma, head and neck, liver or kidney cancer.

This chain links TRBV11-2 with TRBJ2-1; 12 nucleotides align to TRBD2. CDR1 is SGHAT, CDR2 FQNNGV, per germline. The CDR3 sequence is 17 residues long. Trimming at V came to 0 bases and at J to 3 bases, leaving 3 bases not matched to a gene. This CDR3 is CASSLDLAGGNYNEQFF. The CDR3 nucleotides read TGTGCCAGCAGCTTAGATCTAGCGGGGGGGAACTACAATGAGCAGTTCTTC.

This chain uses TRBV9 with TRBJ2-1; 13 nucleotides align to TRBD2. This CDR3 contains 16 residues. V lost 7 bases to trimming and J lost 4 bases; unmatched junction nucleotides: 8. Germline-derived CDR1 and CDR2 are SGDLS and YYNGEE. The CDR3 sequence is CASRGTSGVGYNEQFF. The CDR3 DNA follows: TGTGCCAGCCGCGGGACTAGCGGGGTTGGGTACAATGAGCAGTTCTTC.

The rearrangement joins TRBV5-6 to TRBJ2-1; D gene unclear. V lost 2 bases and J lost 9, with 12 bases in between. The length of the CDR3 is 13 residues. The germline V gene encodes CDR1 SGHDT and CDR2 YYEEEE. CDR3 region: CASSFPPRVEQFF. CDR3 nucleotides: TGTGCCAGCAGCTTTCCCCCGCGTGTTGAGCAGTTCTTC.

The chain combines TRBV19 with TRBJ2-5, with D maybe TRBD2 (6 bases). Germline CDR1 reads LNHDA; CDR2 reads SQIVND (reference sequence). CDR3 size: 13 residues. Trimming stripped 3 bases from V and 3 bases from J, with 8 bases between. This CDR3 is CASSIWGEETQYF. CDR3 sequence (DNA): TGTGCCAGTAGTATCTGGGGGGAAGAGACCCAGTACTTC.

V and J are TRBV10-2 and TRBJ2-2, with TRBD1 identical over 7 bases. CDR1 WSHSY and CDR2 SAAADI come from the germline V gene. There are 14 residues in the CDR3. Trimming cost V 5 bases and J 5 bases; bases outside gene matches: 5. This CDR3 reads CASSKGAETGELFF. The CDR3 nucleotides are TGCGCCAGCAGTAAGGGGGCTGAGACCGGGGAGCTGTTTTTT.

This clone came up once. The chain recombines TRBV14 with TRBJ2-1; D call uncertain. The V end was cut by 0 bases, the J end by 0 bases, with 6 bases between. Germline loops: CDR1 SGHDN, CDR2 FVKESK. The length of the CDR3 is 15 residues. The CDR3 loop is CASSQETRSYNEQFF. The CDR3 DNA reads TGTGCCAGCAGCCAAGAGACCCGCTCCTACAATGAGCAGTTCTTC.

This clone was observed once. The V and J genes are TRBV7-9 and TRBJ2-7; D unclear. V lost 1 base and J 4 bases, leaving 11 bases between the germline ends. This CDR3 region has 14 residues. From germline, CDR1 is SEHNR and CDR2 FQNEAQ (reference sequence). The CDR3 bases are TGTGCCAGCAGCTTAGGGTCTAACATTTACGAGCAGTACTTC. Translation gives CASSLGSNIYEQYF.

V gene TRBV6-4 combines with J gene TRBJ1-2; D possibly corresponds to TRBD1 (5 bases). Looked up from germline, CDR1 is MRHNA and CDR2 is SNTAGT. The V end lost 8 bases, the J end lost 7 bases, and 14 bases lay between the germline ends. The CDR3 totals 12 residues. CDR3 nucleotide sequence: TGTGCCAGCTCCCCGGGAGGGGTTGGCTACACCTTC. It yields the protein CASSPGGVGYTF.

V and J are TRBV7-9 and TRBJ1-1; D gene unclear. The CDR3 covers 12 residues. V shed 5 bases and J shed 6 bases, with 10 bases lying between them. Germline V gives CDR1 SEHNR, CDR2 FQNEAQ (reference sequence). As DNA, the CDR3 is TGTGCCAGCAGCCACGGGGTCCCTGAAGCTTTCTTT. This encodes CASSHGVPEAFF. Together with reference TRBV7-9 and TRBJ1-1, the CDR3 gives the full variable domain: DTGVSQNPRHKITKRGQNVTFRCDPISEHNRLYWYRQTLGQGPEFLTYFQNEAQLEKSRLLSDRFSAERPKGSFSTLEIQRTEQGDSAMYLCASSHGVPEAFFGQGTRLTVV.

The rearrangement links TRBV4-2 to TRBJ2-7; D is unresolved. CDR3 length equals 14 residues. Trimming left V 1 base short and J 3 bases short, with 10 bases between. The germline V gene encodes CDR1 LGHNA and CDR2 YNFKEQ. The CDR3 DNA reads as TGTGCCAGCAGCCAAGGGATGATCGACTACGAGCAGTACTTC. This encodes CASSQGMIDYEQYF.

The table lists this clone with a few counts. The chain has TRBV19 and TRBJ1-6; unclear D gene. This CDR3 has 13 residues. Germline assignment: CDR1 LNHDA and CDR2 SQIVND (reference sequence). Trimming pared 1 base from V and 7 bases from J, leaving 5 bases between. Written as DNA, the CDR3 is TGTGCCAGTAGTATAGTGGGGAATTCACCCCTCCACTTT. It specifies CASSIVGNSPLHF.

The V call is TRBV27, the J call TRBJ2-7; the match to TRBD1 covers 9 bases. There are 14 residues in the CDR3. J gave up 5 bases and V 3 bases, and 5 bases lay outside the gene matches. CDR1 MNHEY and CDR2 SMNVEV come from the germline V gene (reference sequence). The CDR3, as DNA: TGTGCCAGCAGTTTCCCGGGACAGGGTAACGAGCAGTACTTC. Translating gives CASSFPGQGNEQYF.

The DNA for the CDR3 is TGTGCCACCAGCAGAGATACGGGACTCCGGGCGGGTGGCTACACCTTC. Protein product: CATSRDTGLRAGGYTF. This sequence joins TRBV15 and TRBJ1-2, with a possible D match to TRBD1 (5 bases). The germline V gene has CDR1 LNHNV and CDR2 YYDKDF (reference sequence). CDR3 length: 16 amino acids. Trimming took 0 bases from V and 7 from J, leaving 18 bases between them.

The genes are TRBV5-6 and TRBJ2-1, with 9 bases matching TRBD1. CDR3 length: 15 amino acids. Germline CDR1 and CDR2: SGHDT and YYEEEE. V lost 4 bases to trimming and J lost 4 bases; unmatched junction nucleotides: 6. CDR3: CASSPGQGAYNEQFF. The DNA for the CDR3 is TGTGCCAGCAGCCCGGGACAGGGAGCTTACAATGAGCAGTTCTTC.

As regards this clone: Germline is not matched at one junction end, which may reflect a read error. The genes are TRBV6-1 and TRBJ2-7, with D unclear. The CDR3 runs to 12 residues. Germline assignment: CDR1 MNHNS and CDR2 SASEGT. The CDR3 protein is CASSEPAPEQYF. The CDR3 nucleotides are TGCGCCAGCAGTGAGCCGGCTCCCGAGCAGTACTTC.

In its sample, this clone was seen once. The chain couples TRBV2 to TRBJ2-3, with TRBD1 matching over 9 bases. From germline, CDR1 is SNHLY and CDR2 FYNNEI. V was clipped by 8 bases and J by 0 bases; unmatched bases: 18. There are 19 residues in the CDR3. The CDR3 DNA is TGTGCCAGCGGGGATCACCTCCTGCACGGACAGGGGAGCACAGATACGCAGTATTTT. It specifies CASGDHLLHGQGSTDTQYF.

In DNA form, the CDR3 reads TGTGCCAGCAGCCCTGACCCGGGGAGCACTGAAGCTTTCTTT. Encoded protein: CASSPDPGSTEAFF. J is TRBJ1-1 and V is TRBV7-8; no firm D call. Per the germline V gene, CDR1 is SGHVS and CDR2 is FQNEAQ. The CDR3 is made up of 14 amino acids. The V and J ends lost 5 bases and 4 bases respectively, with 14 bases between them.

The chain has TRBV7-2 and TRBJ2-7, with 9 positions matching TRBD1. V lost 7 bases to trimming and J lost 0 bases; unmatched junction nucleotides: 4. In germline, CDR1 is SGHTA, CDR2 FQGNSA. The CDR3 has 14 amino acids. The CDR3 nucleotides are TGTGCCAGCACCCTGACAGGGGGCTCCTACGAGCAGTACTTC. Protein: CASTLTGGSYEQYF. Full variable domain (outside the CDR3, taken from reference TRBV7-2 and TRBJ2-7): GAGVSQSPSNKVTEKGKDVELRCDPISGHTALYWYRQSLGQGLEFLIYFQGNSAPDKSGLPSDRFSAERTGGSVSTLTIQRTQQEDSAVYLCASTLTGGSYEQYFGPGTRLTVT.